The 29 T cell receptor beta chains presented below share a single source sample, sequenced in a study of breast tumors, draining lymph nodes, adjacent tissues (dated by TCRdb to the mid-2010s). The library was generated by multiplex PCR. For sequencing, an Illumina HiSeq 2000 was employed. TCRdb applied fastp at Q25 and MiXCR to the public reads, then kept only in-frame beta chains. Rows are unified per CDR3 protein, each entry keeping the most common DNA and genes. The sample table contains some 21,000 distinct CDR3 sequences; only one count was recorded for roughly 50% of them. Clones ranked in the top ten supply less than 9% of the sample. The material sequenced was breast tumor tissue. The receptor source for this set is a female donor with breast cancer. Some clones in this sample may be carry-over from other donors' samples.

The chain has TRBV20-1 and TRBJ2-1, with D possibly being TRBD1 (5 bases). The germline V gene encodes CDR1 DFQATT and CDR2 SNEGSKA (reference sequence). Between the trimmed V and J ends, which lost 7 bases and 3 bases, there was a span of 13 bases. This CDR3 has 13 amino acids. The CDR3 spells CSGKGAIYNEQFF. DNA for the CDR3: TGCAGTGGTAAAGGGGCCATCTACAATGAGCAGTTCTTC.

This sequence joins TRBV13 and TRBJ2-4; D remains ambiguous. V shed 2 bases and J shed 7 bases, with 9 bases lying between them. Germline values: CDR1 PRHDT, CDR2 FYEKMQ (reference sequence). The CDR3 consists of 13 residues. The CDR3 region has the DNA TGTGCCAGCAGCTTAAAGAGTTTTAACATTCAGTACTTC. The encoded protein is CASSLKSFNIQYF.

The rearrangement uses TRBV10-3 and TRBJ2-1; TRBD1 matches 10 bases. The CDR3 has 14 amino acids. The germline V gene encodes CDR1 ENHRY and CDR2 SYGVKD. V shed 2 bases and J 9 bases; nucleotides not matched to a gene: 4. Written as DNA, the CDR3 is TGTGCCATCAGTGAGGGACAGGGGGACGGTGAGCAGTTCTTC. Amino acid sequence: CAISEGQGDGEQFF.

Remarks on this clonotype: It is unclear where the CDR3 begins or ends on the DNA, so no DNA is shown, and the CDR3 is as TCRdb lists it. This sequence joins TRBV9 and TRBJ1-2; TRBD1, the D gene given by the table, was not confirmed from the DNA. Per the germline V gene, CDR1 is SGDLS and CDR2 is YYNGEE. The CDR3 is 15 residues long, ends included. CDR3 region: CASGVGAGATYGSTF.

Within the sample, this clonotype is medium-sized. This chain joins TRBV6-1 and TRBJ2-1, with 10 bases identical to TRBD1. Germline loops: CDR1 MNHNS, CDR2 SASEGT. V lost 7 bases, J lost 6 bases, and 15 bases stayed unmatched. There are 17 residues in the CDR3. For the CDR3, the DNA is TGTGCCAGCAAGGCCCCTCGCCCGGGACAGGGGCGCAATGAGCAGTTCTTC. It is translated as CASKAPRPGQGRNEQFF.

The rearrangement links TRBV29-1 to TRBJ2-2; 9 positions agree with TRBD1. The V segment lost 6 bases and the J segment 6 bases; nucleotides outside the gene matches: 5. From germline, CDR1 is SQVTM and CDR2 ANQGSEA. This CDR3 is 13 amino acids long. The CDR3 DNA reads TGCAGCGTCACAGGGGGCCGAGCCGGGGAGCTGTTTTTT. It translates to CSVTGGRAGELFF.

The chain carries TRBV20-1 and TRBJ2-7; 12 nucleotides agree with TRBD2. Germline loops: CDR1 DFQATT, CDR2 SNEGSKA (reference sequence). The CDR3 spans 17 residues. Trimming cost V 0 bases and J 0 bases; bases outside gene matches: 6. Written as DNA, the CDR3 is TGCAGTGCTAGAGACCCTAGCGGGGGGGCCCACTCCTACGAGCAGTACTTC. Its translation: CSARDPSGGAHSYEQYF.

The rearrangement links TRBV29-1 to TRBJ1-2, with D uncertain. This CDR3 has 11 residues. Germline-derived CDR1 and CDR2 are SQVTM and ANQGSEA. Trimming took off 1 base at V and 4 bases at J, with 4 bases between the two ends. The CDR3, as DNA: TGCAGCGTTGAAGTCGGCTATGGCTACACCTTC. Translating it yields CSVEVGYGYTF.

This clonotype was picked up one time. The chain combines TRBV10-3 with TRBJ1-5; no clear D gene. V was trimmed by 0 bases and J by 0 bases, leaving 6 bases between them. From germline, CDR1 is ENHRY and CDR2 SYGVKD. This CDR3 is built from 15 residues. The CDR3 region is CAISESGSSNQPQHF. The CDR3 DNA follows: TGTGCCATCAGTGAGTCGGGCTCTAGCAATCAGCCCCAGCATTTT.

By share of the sample, this clonotype is medium-sized. CDR3: CASVWGALPPDTQYF. The CDR3 DNA follows: TGCGCCAGCGTATGGGGGGCGCTGCCGCCAGATACGCAGTATTTT. The rearrangement uses TRBV10-2 and TRBJ2-3; TRBD1 or TRBD2 may be the D gene (6 bases each). The CDR3 covers 15 residues. Germline V gene sequence: CDR1 WSHSY, CDR2 SAAADI. V was clipped by 8 bases and J by 4 bases, with 19 bases between them.

Many counts were recorded for this clonotype. A much larger clone sits a single nucleotide away, making a read error possible. The chain uses TRBV12-3 or TRBV12-4 and TRBJ2-3; no reliable D call. Trimming left V 3 bases short and J 3 bases short, with 16 bases between. The CDR3 covers 16 residues. The CDR3 nucleotides read TGTGCCAGCAGTTTCGCGCGCAGCCGGTTAACAGATACGCAGTATTTT. It yields the protein CASSFARSRLTDTQYF.

This chain uses TRBV19 with TRBJ1-6; D ambiguous. Between the trimmed V and J ends, which lost 7 bases and 0 bases, there was a span of 10 bases. The CDR3 runs 15 residues. Germline V lookup: CDR1 LNHDA, CDR2 SQIVND (reference sequence). This CDR3 reads CASKLQRSYNSPLHF. In nucleotides, the CDR3 is TGTGCCAGTAAATTACAGCGCTCCTATAATTCACCCCTCCACTTT.

In this sample, this clonotype turned up many times. This rearrangement joins TRBV6-4 to TRBJ2-1, with 9 positions matching TRBD2. The germline CDR1 and CDR2 sequences are MRHNA and SNTAGT. The CDR3 has 16 residues. V was pared by 0 bases and J by 4 bases, with 4 bases of the junction left unmatched. CDR3 bases: TGTGCCAGCAGTGACTCGGCGCGGGAGGGGTACAATGAGCAGTTCTTC. As protein: CASSDSAREGYNEQFF.

The chain links TRBV2 to TRBJ2-7, with TRBD1 identical over 9 bases. The CDR3 sequence is 13 residues long. Trimming at V came to 9 bases and at J to 5 bases, leaving 8 bases not matched to a gene. The germline gives CDR1 SNHLY, CDR2 FYNNEI. CDR3 region: CASQDRGIDEQYF. DNA for the CDR3: TGTGCCAGTCAAGACAGGGGGATCGACGAGCAGTACTTC.

This clonotype has at least ten counts. The V and J genes are TRBV6-5 and TRBJ2-1, with D perhaps given as TRBD1 or TRBD2 (5 bases each). V lost 2 bases, J lost 8 bases, and 16 bases lay in between. Germline V CDR1 and CDR2: MNHEY, SVGAGI. This CDR3 is built from 15 residues. CDR3 nucleotides: TGTGCCAGCAGTTACATGGCAGGGAGTCCCCATGAGCAGTTCTTC. This encodes CASSYMAGSPHEQFF.

About this clonotype itself: A much larger clone lies a single base off, so this may be a read error. CDR3: CSVASGGNYGYTF. For the CDR3, the DNA is TGCAGCGTGGCGAGTGGAGGGAACTATGGCTACACCTTC. The genes are TRBV29-1 and TRBJ1-2; no clear D. Germline CDR1 is SQVTM and CDR2 is ANQGSEA. This CDR3 contains 13 residues. Trimming left V 6 bases short and J 2 bases short, with 13 bases between.

The gene calls are TRBV20-1 and TRBJ2-1; 12 bases align to TRBD2. The V gene's germline CDR1 is DFQATT and CDR2 SNEGSKA (reference sequence). V lost 6 bases to trimming and J lost 2 bases; unmatched junction nucleotides: 11. CDR3 length: 17 residues. The DNA for the CDR3 is TGCAGTGCGGAAGGACTAGCGGGACAGGGGACCTACAATGAGCAGTTCTTC. Its protein product is CSAEGLAGQGTYNEQFF.

This clonotype was observed many times. This rearrangement joins TRBV3-1 to TRBJ2-1; the D gene is possibly TRBD1 (6 bases). Per germline, CDR1 LGHDT and CDR2 YNNKEL (reference sequence). V was shortened by 0 bases and J by 5 bases, with 11 bases between the two germline ends. The CDR3 consists of 15 residues. CDR3 residues: CASSQDGRGNNEQFF. The CDR3 DNA follows: TGTGCCAGCAGCCAAGATGGCAGGGGTAACAATGAGCAGTTCTTC.

This clonotype was seen repeatedly, ten times or more. The chain has TRBV5-1 and TRBJ2-5; no clear D gene. The CDR3 is made up of 14 amino acids. The ends were cut back, 3 bases at V and 2 bases at J, with 11 bases in the middle. Germline V gene data show CDR1 as SGHRS and CDR2 as YFSETQ. CDR3 in amino acids: CASSSKRPQETQYF. DNA of the CDR3: TGCGCCAGCAGCTCCAAACGGCCGCAAGAGACCCAGTACTTC.

This clonotype showed up many times. This chain links TRBV6-6 with TRBJ2-3; TRBD2 matches at 13 bases. The germline V gene encodes CDR1 MNHNY and CDR2 SVGAGI (reference sequence). Unmatched junction bases numbered 12, after V lost 6 bases and J lost 6 bases. This CDR3 spans 17 amino acids. CDR3 DNA sequence: TGTGCCAGCAGCCTCCATACTAGCGGGAGGGGGGCGGATACGCAGTATTTT. Its translation is CASSLHTSGRGADTQYF.

The chain has TRBV15 and TRBJ1-5; the D is unclear. The germline V gene encodes CDR1 LNHNV and CDR2 YYDKDF (reference sequence). Trimming took 0 bases from V and 4 from J, leaving 1 base between them. There are 12 residues in the CDR3. In DNA form, the CDR3 reads TGTGCCACCAGCAGAGAGAATCAGCCCCAGCATTTT. The encoded protein is CATSRENQPQHF.

The chain joins TRBV28 to TRBJ2-3; D not resolved. V was shortened by 2 bases and J by 3 bases, with 12 bases between the two germline ends. The CDR3 extends over 15 amino acids. Looked up from germline, CDR1 is MDHEN and CDR2 is SYDVKM. CDR3 sequence: CASSLKGLTTDTQYF. The DNA for the CDR3 is TGTGCCAGCAGTTTAAAGGGCCTGACTACAGATACGCAGTATTTT.

This clonotype was observed at least ten times. This chain connects TRBV27 to TRBJ2-3, with D tentatively TRBD2 (5 bases). The CDR3 is 14 residues long. From germline, CDR1 is MNHEY and CDR2 SMNVEV (reference sequence). The germline V and J ends were trimmed by 6 bases and 10 bases, with 20 bases remaining between them. In nucleotides, the CDR3 is TGTGCCAGCAGGGACGGACCATCCCCAGCGGCGCAGTATTTT. Translated: CASRDGPSPAAQYF.

The rearrangement links TRBV5-1 to TRBJ2-1; TRBD2 matches 9 bases. The CDR3 covers 14 residues. The germline V gene encodes CDR1 SGHRS and CDR2 YFSETQ. V was pared by 2 bases and J by 5 bases, with 2 bases of the junction left unmatched. The chain's CDR3 is CASSLGLAHNEQFF. CDR3 nucleotides: TGCGCCAGCAGCTTAGGACTAGCGCACAATGAGCAGTTCTTC.

This clonotype counts as medium-sized (0.01 to 0.1%). The V gene is TRBV5-8, the J gene TRBJ2-1, with 13 bases fitting TRBD2. The junction had 6 bases not matched to a gene; V was cut back by 5 bases and J by 7 bases. Germline V gives CDR1 SGHTS, CDR2 YDEGEE. CDR3 length: 15 residues. CDR3 nucleotides: TGTGCCAGCAGGACCGGGACTAGCGGGATTAATGAGCAGTTCTTC. Its translation is CASRTGTSGINEQFF.

In this sample, this clonotype turned up many times. This CDR3 reads CASSDGTGQNTQYF. DNA of the CDR3: TGTGCCAGCAGTGACGGTACAGGCCAAAATACGCAGTATTTT. The chain employs TRBV6-4 and TRBJ2-3; possible D gene TRBD1, 5 bases. Germline values: CDR1 MRHNA, CDR2 SNTAGT. V dropped 2 bases and J dropped 7 bases, with 13 bases sitting between them. CDR3 length: 14 amino acids.

This clonotype appeared many times. This sequence joins TRBV6-2 or TRBV6-3 and TRBJ1-2; D perhaps matches TRBD1 (6 bases). CDR1 MNHEY and CDR2 SVGEGT come from the germline V gene. Trimming took off 2 bases at V and 5 bases at J, with 15 bases between the two ends. This CDR3 spans 15 amino acids. The CDR3 reads CASSYDRGARYGYTF. Written as DNA, the CDR3 is TGTGCCAGCAGTTACGACCGGGGGGCGCGATATGGCTACACCTTC.

There are many counts of this clonotype. The chain carries TRBV10-3 and TRBJ2-5; TRBD2 agrees at 7 bases. Germline V gene data show CDR1 as ENHRY and CDR2 as SYGVKD. CDR3 length: 14 amino acids. V gave up 8 bases and J gave up 4 bases; unmatched junction bases: 10. The CDR3 DNA reads as TGTGCCATCGCGGGCGGGAGCCCGGGAGAGACCCAGTACTTC. It yields the protein CAIAGGSPGETQYF.

This chain connects TRBV4-3 to TRBJ2-5; D is unclear. Trimming took off 0 bases at V and 6 bases at J, with 14 bases between the two ends. This CDR3 is built from 15 residues. CDR1 LGHNA and CDR2 YSLEER come from the germline V gene. Here the CDR3 reads CASSQETGSLKTQYF. The CDR3, as DNA: TGCGCCAGCAGCCAAGAGACGGGTAGTTTGAAGACCCAGTACTTC.